One sample yielded the 12 T cell receptor beta chains listed below, sequenced in a study of blood T cell repertoires in COVID-19 (dated by TCRdb to about 2020). The method behind the library was the immunoSEQ multiplex PCR assay. The clones in this table, taken by TCRdb from immuneACCESS, are in-frame only. Not every clone is retained; where verified, under half of the shortfall comes from an unresolved V gene, and the cause of the rest is unknown. This sample has around 220,000 clones in its table, and just over 85% of those were observed once. Roughly 15% of the sample belongs to the ten largest clones. Sequencing used PBMCs or T cells enriched from blood (not recorded which). The receptors were gathered from a woman in her 50s with acute COVID-19.

For this clone: The germline gene is not matched at one end of the junction; a read error may be the cause. This chain connects TRBV30 to TRBJ2-1, with 7 bases that match TRBD2. The CDR3 is made up of 16 amino acids. Germline V lookup: CDR1 GTSNPN, CDR2 SVGIG (reference sequence). The CDR3 protein is CAWSLSGLEPYTEQFF. The CDR3 DNA reads TGTGCCTGGAGTTTATCAGGACTAGAGCCCTACACTGAGCAGTTCTTC.

The chain links TRBV7-9 to TRBJ1-1; the match to TRBD1 covers 7 bases. The germline V gene encodes CDR1 SEHNR and CDR2 FQNEAQ (reference sequence). This CDR3 has 14 residues. With 5 bases clipped from V and 1 base from J, the junction kept 4 bases outside the gene matches. This chain's CDR3 is CASSRQGENTEAFF. DNA of the CDR3: TGTGCCAGCAGCCGACAGGGTGAGAACACTGAAGCTTTCTTT.

This sequence joins TRBV24-1 and TRBJ2-7, with 7 bases lining up with TRBD1. The CDR3 is 14 residues long. In germline, CDR1 is KGHDR, CDR2 SFDVKD. J lost 2 bases, V lost 2 bases, and 2 bases had no gene match. DNA of the CDR3: TGTGCCACCAGTGATTCTGACAGGGCCTACGAGCAGTACTTC. It is translated as CATSDSDRAYEQYF.

The chain is built from TRBV29-1 and TRBJ2-7, with 7 nucleotides matching TRBD2. The CDR3 is made up of 12 amino acids. Germline V CDR1 and CDR2: SQVTM, ANQGSEA. The V segment lost 4 bases and the J segment 3 bases; nucleotides outside the gene matches: 3. The chain's CDR3 is CSVGEGNYEQYF. CDR3 bases: TGCAGCGTTGGGGAGGGGAACTACGAGCAGTACTTC.

The chain joins TRBV30 to TRBJ1-2, with D possibly being TRBD1 (6 bases). V gave up 2 bases and J gave up 2 bases, with 15 bases separating them. This CDR3 contains 15 residues. The V gene's germline CDR1 is GTSNPN and CDR2 SVGIG (reference sequence). CDR3 nucleotide sequence: TGTGCCTGGAGTAGGGGGATTGGAGAAAACTATGGCTACACCTTC. Its protein product is CAWSRGIGENYGYTF.

The chain employs TRBV19 and TRBJ1-1, with TRBD1 matching 8 bases. CDR3 length: 16 amino acids. The germline V gene encodes CDR1 LNHDA and CDR2 SQIVND (reference sequence). V shed 5 bases, J shed 4 bases, and the junction held 12 bases outside the gene matches. CDR3 sequence (DNA): TGTGCCAGTAGTTCCTCAGGGGGCGCGGGGACCACTGAAGCTTTCTTT. Translating it yields CASSSSGGAGTTEAFF.

The chain combines TRBV29-1 with TRBJ1-2, with D possibly being TRBD1 (6 bases). The CDR3 has 12 amino acids. Germline-derived CDR1 and CDR2 are SQVTM and ANQGSEA. V gave up 5 bases and J gave up 7 bases, with 14 bases separating them. CDR3 region: CSVYRGARGYTF. In DNA, the CDR3 is TGCAGCGTTTACCGGGGGGCGCGTGGCTACACCTTC. Combining the CDR3 with reference TRBV29-1 and TRBJ1-2 gives the whole variable domain SAVISQKPSRDICQRGTSLTIQCQVDSQVTMMFWYRQQPGQSLTLIATANQGSEATYESGFVIDKFPISRPNLTFSTLTVSNMSPEDSSIYLCSVYRGARGYTFGSGTRLTVV.

Regarding this clone: Other DNA sequences within the sample encode an identical CDR3. This chain connects TRBV28 to TRBJ1-2; TRBD1 matches at 9 bases. V shed 6 bases and J 5 bases; nucleotides not matched to a gene: 4. The CDR3 runs 13 residues. The V gene's germline CDR1 is MDHEN and CDR2 SYDVKM. The CDR3 coding sequence is TGTGCCAGCAGCCCGGGACAGGGTTATGGCTACACCTTC. Amino acids: CASSPGQGYGYTF.

The chain is built from TRBV6-2 or TRBV6-3 and TRBJ2-7; 8 nucleotides align to TRBD1. V shed 5 bases and J 7 bases; nucleotides not matched to a gene: 13. The germline gives CDR1 MNHEY, CDR2 SVGEGT. The CDR3 spans 15 residues. CDR3 residues: CASSLIGTGTMEQYF. The DNA for the CDR3 is TGTGCCAGCAGTCTGATCGGGACAGGAACCATGGAGCAGTACTTC.

The chain employs TRBV4-2 and TRBJ2-7; maybe TRBD2 (6 bases). Trimming took off 0 bases at V and 0 bases at J, with 15 bases between the two ends. Germline V CDR1 and CDR2: LGHNA, YNFKEQ. This CDR3 spans 17 amino acids. CDR3: CASSQEGGRSSSYEQYF. The DNA of the CDR3 is TGTGCCAGCAGCCAAGAGGGGGGTCGGTCAAGCTCCTACGAGCAGTACTTC.

The chain uses TRBV25-1 and TRBJ1-3; D might be TRBD1 (5 bases). Germline loops: CDR1 MGHDK, CDR2 SYGVNS. This CDR3 has 16 amino acids. Between the trimmed V and J ends, which lost 4 bases and 0 bases, there was a span of 13 bases. The CDR3: CASSAGGFSSGNTIYF. CDR3 nucleotide sequence: TGTGCCAGCAGTGCTGGGGGGTTCAGCTCTGGAAACACCATATATTTT.

This CDR3 is CASSQNRGGNSPLHF. CDR3 sequence (DNA): TGTGCCAGCAGCCAAAACAGGGGTGGCAATTCACCCCTCCACTTT. The chain couples TRBV14 to TRBJ1-6; 7 nucleotides align to TRBD1. Germline lookup yields CDR1 SGHDN and CDR2 FVKESK. The CDR3 length is 15 residues. V lost 2 bases and J lost 7; bases outside the gene matches: 5.